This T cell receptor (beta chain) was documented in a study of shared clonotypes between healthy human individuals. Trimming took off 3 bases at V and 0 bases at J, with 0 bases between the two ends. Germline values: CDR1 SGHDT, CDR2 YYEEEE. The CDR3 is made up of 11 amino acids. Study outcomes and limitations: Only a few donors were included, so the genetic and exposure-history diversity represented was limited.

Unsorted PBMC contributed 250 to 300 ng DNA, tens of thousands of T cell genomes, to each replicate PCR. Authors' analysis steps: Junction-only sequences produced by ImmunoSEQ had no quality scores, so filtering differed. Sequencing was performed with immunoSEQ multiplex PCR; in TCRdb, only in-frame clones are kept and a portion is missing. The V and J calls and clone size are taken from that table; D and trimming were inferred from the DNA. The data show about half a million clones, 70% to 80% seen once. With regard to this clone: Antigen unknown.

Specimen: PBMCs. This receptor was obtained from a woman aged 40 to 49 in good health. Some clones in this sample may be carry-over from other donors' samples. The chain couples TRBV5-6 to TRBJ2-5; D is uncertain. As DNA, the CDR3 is TGTGCCAGCAGCTACCAAGAGACCCAGTACTTC. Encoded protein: CASSYQETQYF.